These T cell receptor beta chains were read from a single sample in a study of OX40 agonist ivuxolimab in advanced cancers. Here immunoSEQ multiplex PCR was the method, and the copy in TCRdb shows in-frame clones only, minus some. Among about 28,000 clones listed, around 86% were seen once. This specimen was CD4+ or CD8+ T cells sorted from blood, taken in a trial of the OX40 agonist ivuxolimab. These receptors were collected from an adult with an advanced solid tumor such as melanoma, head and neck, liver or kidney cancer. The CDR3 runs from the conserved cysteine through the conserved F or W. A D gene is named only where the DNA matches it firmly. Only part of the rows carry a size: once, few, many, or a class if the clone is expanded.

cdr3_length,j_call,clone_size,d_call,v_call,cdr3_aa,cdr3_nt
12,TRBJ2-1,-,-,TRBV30,CAWSVTRGEQFF,TGTGCCTGGAGTGTAACCCGGGGCGAGCAGTTCTTC
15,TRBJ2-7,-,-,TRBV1,CTSSQTRGSSYEQYF,TGCACCAGCAGCCAAACCCGGGGCTCCTCCTACGAGCAGTACTTC
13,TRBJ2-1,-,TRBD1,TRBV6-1,CASTRTGSNEQFF,TGTGCCAGCACTCGGACAGGTAGCAATGAGCAGTTCTTC
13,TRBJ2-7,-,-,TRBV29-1,CSVMTRSSYEQYF,TGCAGCGTTATGACCAGAAGCTCCTACGAGCAGTACTTC
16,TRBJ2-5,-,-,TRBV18,CASSPPIRQAQETQYF,TGTGCCAGCTCACCACCGATTCGACAGGCGCAAGAGACCCAGTACTTC
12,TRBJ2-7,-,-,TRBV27,CASSFDGDEQYF,TGTGCCAGCAGTTTTGATGGGGACGAGCAGTACTTC
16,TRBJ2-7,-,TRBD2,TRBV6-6,CAGSIRDGTSANEQYF,TGTGCCGGATCGATCCGGGACGGGACTAGCGCTAACGAGCAGTACTTC
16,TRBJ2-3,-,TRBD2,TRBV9,CASSVEAGGGTDTQYF,TGTGCCAGCAGCGTAGAGGCGGGAGGAGGCACAGATACGCAGTATTTT
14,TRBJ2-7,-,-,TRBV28,CASSLAGAPAEQYF,TGTGCCAGCAGTTTGGCAGGGGCTCCCGCCGAGCAGTACTTC
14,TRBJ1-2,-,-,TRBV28,CASSLSILNYGYTF,TGTGCCAGCAGTTTATCGATCCTGAACTATGGCTACACCTTC
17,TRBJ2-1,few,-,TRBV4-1,CASSQTRDMSSYNEQFF,TGCGCCAGCAGCCAGACAAGGGACATGAGCTCCTACAATGAGCAGTTCTTC
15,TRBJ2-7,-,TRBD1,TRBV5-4,CASSDRTGYRYEQYF,TGTGCCAGCAGCGACCGGACAGGGTACCGCTACGAGCAGTACTTC
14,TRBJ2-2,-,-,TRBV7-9,CASSATVNTGELFF,TGTGCCAGCAGCGCCACAGTGAACACCGGGGAGCTGTTTTTT
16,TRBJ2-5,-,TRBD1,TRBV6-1,CASSEGTGWVKETQYF,TGTGCCAGCAGTGAAGGGACAGGGTGGGTCAAAGAGACCCAGTACTTC
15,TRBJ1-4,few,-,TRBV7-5,CARSLGAFEEEKLFF,TGTGCCAGAAGCTTAGGGGCCTTTGAGGAAGAAAAACTGTTTTTT
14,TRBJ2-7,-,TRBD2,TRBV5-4,CASSLGLASYEQYF,TGTGCCAGCAGCTTAGGACTAGCATCCTACGAGCAGTACTTC
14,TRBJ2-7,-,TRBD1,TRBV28,CASSFPDRGHEQYF,TGTGCCAGCAGTTTCCCGGACAGGGGTCACGAGCAGTACTTC
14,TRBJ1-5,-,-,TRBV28,CASSPDNDNQPQHF,TGTGCCAGCTCCCCTGACAACGACAATCAGCCCCAGCATTTT
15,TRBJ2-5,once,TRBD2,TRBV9,CASSTSGRAQETQYF,TGTGCCAGCAGTACATCGGGGAGGGCCCAAGAGACCCAGTACTTC
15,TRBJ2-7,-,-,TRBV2,CASSEGQISTYEQYF,TGTGCCAGCAGTGAGGGGCAGATTTCAACCTACGAGCAGTACTTC
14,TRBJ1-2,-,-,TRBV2,CASSGVGGNYGYTF,TGTGCCAGCAGTGGTGTAGGGGGGAACTATGGCTACACCTTC
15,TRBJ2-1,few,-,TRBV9,CASSLHRDPYNEQFF,TGTGCCAGCAGCCTACACAGGGACCCCTACAATGAGCAGTTCTTC
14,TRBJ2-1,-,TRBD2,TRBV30,CAWSAGLGDNEQFF,TGTGCCTGGAGCGCGGGACTAGGGGACAATGAGCAGTTCTTC
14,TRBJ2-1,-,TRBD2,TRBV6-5,CASRWGGKDNEQFF,TGTGCCAGCAGATGGGGGGGGAAGGACAATGAGCAGTTCTTC
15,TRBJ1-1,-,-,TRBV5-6,CASSLIRSGNTEAFF,TGTGCCAGCAGCTTGATCCGGTCAGGGAACACTGAAGCTTTCTTT
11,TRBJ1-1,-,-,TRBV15,CATSRGTEAFF,TGTGCCACCAGCAGGGGAACTGAAGCTTTCTTT
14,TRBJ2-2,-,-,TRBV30,CACYTGRPTGELFF,TGTGCCTGTTATACAGGGCGCCCCACCGGGGAGCTGTTTTTT
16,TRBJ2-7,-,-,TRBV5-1,CASSLASYRNSYEQYF,TGCGCCAGCAGCTTGGCCTCGTACAGGAACTCCTACGAGCAGTACTTC
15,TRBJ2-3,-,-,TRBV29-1,CSVEGGAGGTDTQYF,TGCAGCGTTGAAGGGGGGGCAGGGGGCACAGATACGCAGTATTTT
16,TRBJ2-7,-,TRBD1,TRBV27,CASSLSPNRGSYEQYF,TGTGCCAGCAGTTTATCGCCAAACAGGGGGAGTTACGAGCAGTACTTC
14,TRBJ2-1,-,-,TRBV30,CAWSVSLGYNEQFF,TGTGCCTGGAGTGTAAGTCTGGGCTACAATGAGCAGTTCTTC
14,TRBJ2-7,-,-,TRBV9,CASSAGGQLYEQYF,TGTGCCAGCAGCGCGGGGGGACAGCTCTACGAGCAGTACTTC
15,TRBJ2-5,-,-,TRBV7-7,CASSSNSGTQHTQYF,TGTGCTAGCAGCTCTAACTCCGGGACACAGCACACCCAGTACTTC
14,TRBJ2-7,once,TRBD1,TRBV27,CASSLSGTGPEQYF,TGTGCCAGCAGTTTATCAGGGACAGGCCCCGAGCAGTACTTC
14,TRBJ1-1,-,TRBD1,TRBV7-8,CASSKQGQGPEAFF,TGTGCCAGCAGCAAGCAAGGACAGGGACCTGAAGCTTTCTTT
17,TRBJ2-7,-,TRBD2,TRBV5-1,CASSLAVQREGGYEQYF,TGCGCCAGCAGCTTGGCCGTCCAGCGGGAGGGGGGCTACGAGCAGTACTTC
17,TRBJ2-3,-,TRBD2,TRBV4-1,CASSQESGLAGSDTQYF,TGCGCCAGCAGCCAAGAGTCAGGACTAGCGGGTTCAGATACGCAGTATTTT
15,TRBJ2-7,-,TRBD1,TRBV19,CASSPSDRPSHWKYF,TGTGCCAGTAGCCCTTCGGACAGGCCCAGCCATTGGAAGTACTTC
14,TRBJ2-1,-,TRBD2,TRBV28,CASSLGLADNEQFF,TGTGCCAGCAGCCTCGGACTAGCGGACAATGAGCAGTTCTTC
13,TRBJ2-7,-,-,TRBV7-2,CASSSTPRYEQYF,TGTGCCAGCAGCTCCACTCCTAGATACGAGCAGTACTTC
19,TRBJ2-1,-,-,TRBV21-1,CASSGPGLAGGSLGNEQFF,TGTGCCAGCTCCGGACCGGGACTAGCGGGAGGGTCCCTTGGCAATGAGCAGTTCTTC
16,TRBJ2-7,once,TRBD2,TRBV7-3,CASSFSAGGVLGEQYF,TGTGCCAGCAGCTTCTCAGCGGGAGGGGTGTTGGGCGAGCAGTACTTC
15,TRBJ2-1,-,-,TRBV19,CASSISGGGYNEQFF,TGTGCCAGTAGTATAAGTGGCGGAGGCTACAATGAGCAGTTCTTC
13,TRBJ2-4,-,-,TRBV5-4,CASSLREGNIQYF,TGTGCCAGCAGCTTAAGAGAGGGAAACATTCAGTACTTC
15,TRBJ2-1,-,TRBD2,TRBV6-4,CASSPRAGGNGEQFF,TGTGCCAGCAGCCCCCGAGCGGGAGGGAACGGTGAGCAGTTCTTC
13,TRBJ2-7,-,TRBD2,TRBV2,CASTGRASYEQYF,TGTGCCAGCACCGGGAGGGCCTCCTACGAGCAGTACTTC